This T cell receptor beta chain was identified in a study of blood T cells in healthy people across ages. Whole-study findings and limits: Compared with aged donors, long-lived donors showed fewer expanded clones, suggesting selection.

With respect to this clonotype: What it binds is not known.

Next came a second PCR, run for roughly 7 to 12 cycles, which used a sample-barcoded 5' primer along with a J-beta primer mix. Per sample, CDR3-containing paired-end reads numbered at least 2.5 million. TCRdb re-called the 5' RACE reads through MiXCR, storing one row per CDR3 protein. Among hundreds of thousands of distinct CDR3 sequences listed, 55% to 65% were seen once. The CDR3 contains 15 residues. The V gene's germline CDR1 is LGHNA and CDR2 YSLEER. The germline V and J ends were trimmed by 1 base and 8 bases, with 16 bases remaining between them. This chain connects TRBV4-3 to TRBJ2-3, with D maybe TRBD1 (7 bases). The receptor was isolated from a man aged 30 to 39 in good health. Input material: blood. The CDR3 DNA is TGCGCCAGCAGCCAAGGACAGGGACTGATTGGTACGCAGTATTTT. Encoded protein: CASSQGQGLIGTQYF.